This is a list of T cell receptor beta chains from one sample in a study of cytomegalovirus exposure and HLA in healthy donors. The repertoire was sequenced with immunoSEQ multiplex PCR; TCRdb's copy has only in-frame clones and lacks some. Counted here are fewer than 200,000 clones, around 80% occurring once; the ten biggest clones make up around 4.6%. Sequenced material: PBMCs. Receptor source: a male donor in good health and CMV-seronegative. CDR3s include the opening cysteine and the closing phenylalanine or tryptophan. Fields, in order: clone size, V gene, D gene, J gene, CDR3 protein, CDR3 DNA. A D gene is named only where the DNA matches it firmly. Rows may omit the clone size; those that give it use once, few, many or a size class.

>-|TRBV7-6|-|TRBJ2-7
CASSSTTRTGAYEQYF
TGTGCCAGCAGCTCTACGACCCGGACCGGGGCCTACGAGCAGTACTTC
>-|TRBV10-3|-|TRBJ2-3
CAISDSGGAQYF
TGTGCCATCAGTGATTCCGGCGGGGCGCAGTATTTT
>-|TRBV30|-|TRBJ2-1
CAWSKGYSYNEQFF
TGTGCCTGGAGTAAGGGGTACTCCTACAATGAGCAGTTCTTC
>-|TRBV6-5|-|TRBJ1-2
CASTPIRNYGYTF
TGTGCCAGCACCCCTATCCGGAACTATGGCTACACCTTC
>-|TRBV2|TRBD1|TRBJ1-4
CASRRTGGANEKLFF
TGTGCCAGCAGGAGGACAGGGGGTGCCAATGAAAAACTGTTTTTT
>few|TRBV19|-|TRBJ1-6
CASRDLVNSPLHF
TGTGCCAGCCGGGACTTGGTAAATTCACCCCTCCACTTT
>-|TRBV4-1|-|TRBJ2-7
CASSVGPNDRLRSYEQYF
TGCGCCAGCAGCGTCGGACCTAACGACAGGCTTCGATCCTACGAGCAGTACTTC
>few|TRBV6-1|-|TRBJ1-1
CASIRLQLSNTEAFF
TGTGCCAGCATCCGACTACAGCTATCGAACACTGAAGCTTTCTTT
>-|TRBV4-1|TRBD1|TRBJ2-5
CASSYQGRGETQYF
TGCGCCAGCAGCTACCAAGGCAGGGGGGAGACCCAGTACTTC
>-|TRBV11-2|-|TRBJ2-7
CASSLGRISYEQYF
TGTGCCAGCAGCTTAGGGCGGATCTCCTACGAGCAGTACTTC
>few|TRBV21-1|-|TRBJ1-2
CASISPGQGHGYTF
TGTGCCAGCATCTCACCGGGACAGGGACATGGCTACACCTTC